This TCR beta chain comes out of a study of blood T cell repertoires in COVID-19. Original processing notes: Reference gene primer amplification in the assay estimated nucleated cell counts. Sequencing used immunoSEQ multiplex PCR; TCRdb keeps in-frame clones, though not all of them. The DNA gave D and trimming, while V, J and clone size come from that table. The table has under 200,000 clones, around 74% seen once. The CDR3 consists of 13 residues. The germline gives CDR1 MNHNS, CDR2 SASEGT. Trimming took off 3 bases at V and 0 bases at J, with 5 bases between the two ends. Sequencing was done on a sample of peripheral blood. The chain has TRBV6-1 and TRBJ1-1; D remains unclear. The TCR was taken from a woman at least 80 years old with acute or convalescent COVID-19. The CDR3 region has the DNA TGTGCCAGCAGTGACAGTTTGAACACTGAAGCTTTCTTT. Translated: CASSDSLNTEAFF.